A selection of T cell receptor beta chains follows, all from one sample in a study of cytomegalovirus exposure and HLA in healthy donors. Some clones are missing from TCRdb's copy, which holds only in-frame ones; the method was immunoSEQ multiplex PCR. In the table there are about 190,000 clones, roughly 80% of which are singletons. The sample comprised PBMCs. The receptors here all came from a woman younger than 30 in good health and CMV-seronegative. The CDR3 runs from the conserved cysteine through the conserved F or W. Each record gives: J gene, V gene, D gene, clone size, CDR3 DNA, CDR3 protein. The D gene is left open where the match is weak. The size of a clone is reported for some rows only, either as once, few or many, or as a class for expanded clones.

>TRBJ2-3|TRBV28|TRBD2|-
TGTGCCAGCAGTCCCCCGAGACTAGCGGGGGCAACCACAGATACGCAGTATTTT
CASSPPRLAGATTDTQYF
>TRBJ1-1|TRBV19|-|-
TGTGCCAGTACCTTAGGCCAGGGGCGGGCTTTCTTT
CASTLGQGRAFF
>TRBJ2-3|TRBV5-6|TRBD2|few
TGTGCCAGCAGCTTGGGTCTAGCGGGAGATCCAGATACGCAGTATTTT
CASSLGLAGDPDTQYF
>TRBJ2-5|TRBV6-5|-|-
TGTGCCAGCAGTTACTTAATCGGAGAGACCCAGTACTTC
CASSYLIGETQYF
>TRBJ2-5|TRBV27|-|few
TGTGCCAGCAGTTTAAGCACGCAAGAGACCCAGTACTTC
CASSLSTQETQYF
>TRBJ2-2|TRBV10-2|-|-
TGCGCCAGCAGTGAATCCGCGAACACCGGGGAGCTGTTTTTT
CASSESANTGELFF
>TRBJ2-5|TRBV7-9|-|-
TGTTCCAGCAGCTTCCAACAGGGACAAAAGACCCAGTACTTC
CSSSFQQGQKTQYF
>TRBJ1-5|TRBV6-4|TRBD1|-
TGTGCCAGCAGTGAGTCCGACAGGGGTTCCCCTTTGGATCAGCCCCAGCATTTT
CASSESDRGSPLDQPQHF
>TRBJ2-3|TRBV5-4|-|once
TGTGCCAGCAGCTTGGTTCATACTAGCACAGATACGCAGTATTTT
CASSLVHTSTDTQYF
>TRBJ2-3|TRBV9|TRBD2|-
TGTGCCAGCAGCCGTAGTCCTAGCGGGGAGTCGGATACGCAGTATTTT
CASSRSPSGESDTQYF
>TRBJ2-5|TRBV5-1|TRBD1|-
TGCGCCAGCAGCTATAGACAGGGGGCTGGAGAGACCCAGTACTTC
CASSYRQGAGETQYF
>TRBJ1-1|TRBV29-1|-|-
TGCAGCGCCATGACAAAATTGAACACTGAAGCTTTCTTT
CSAMTKLNTEAFF
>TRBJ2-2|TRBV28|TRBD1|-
TGTGCCAGCAGTCCTCATGACAGGGTCGCCGGGGAGCTGTTTTTT
CASSPHDRVAGELFF
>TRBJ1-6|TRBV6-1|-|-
TGTGCCAGCAGTGACCTAATTAATTCACCCCTCCACTTT
CASSDLINSPLHF
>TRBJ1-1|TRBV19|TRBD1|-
TGTGCCAGTAGTCCCCGCAGGGGGATCGGGCCGAACACTGAAGCTTTCTTT
CASSPRRGIGPNTEAFF
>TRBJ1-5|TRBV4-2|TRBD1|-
TGTGCCAGCAGCCAAGATCCAGGGGGAAGGAGTAGCAATCAGCCCCAGCATTTT
CASSQDPGGRSSNQPQHF
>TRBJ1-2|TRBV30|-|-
TGTGCCTGGAGCCGTCGCGAACAGTATGGCTACACCTTC
CAWSRREQYGYTF
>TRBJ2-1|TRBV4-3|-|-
TGCGCCAGCAGCCAGGAGCGGGCTACATATGAGCAGTTCTTC
CASSQERATYEQFF
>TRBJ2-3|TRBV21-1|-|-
TGTGCCAGCAGCGGGAAAACAAGGGAGAGCACAGATACGCAGTATTTT
CASSGKTRESTDTQYF
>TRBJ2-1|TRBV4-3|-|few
TGCGCCAGCAGCCCCGAGGGGGGACTAAGTATATACAATGAGCAGTTCTTC
CASSPEGGLSIYNEQFF
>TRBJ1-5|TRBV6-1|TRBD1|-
TGTGCCAGCACTCCGGGACAGGGGATGAATCAGCCCCAGCATTTT
CASTPGQGMNQPQHF
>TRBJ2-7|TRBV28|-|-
TGTGCCAGCAGTTTAGCAACAGCGGGTACCTACGAGCAGTACTTC
CASSLATAGTYEQYF
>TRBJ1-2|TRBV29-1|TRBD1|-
TGCAGCGCCCCCGGACAGGGGAGATATGGCTACACCTTC
CSAPGQGRYGYTF
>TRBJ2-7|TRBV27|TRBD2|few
TGTGCCAGCAGTCAACTAGCGGGAGAGGACTCCTACGAGCAGTACTTC
CASSQLAGEDSYEQYF
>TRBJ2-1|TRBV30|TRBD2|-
TGTGCCTGGATCGGACTAGCTGGGTACAATGAGCAGTTCTTC
CAWIGLAGYNEQFF
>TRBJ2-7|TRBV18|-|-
TGTGCCAGCTCACCGGTGCAGGGGACCTACGAGCAGTACTTC
CASSPVQGTYEQYF
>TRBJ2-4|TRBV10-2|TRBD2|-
TGCGCCAGCAAGGTCCTAGCGGGGGACTTAAACATTCAGTACTTC
CASKVLAGDLNIQYF
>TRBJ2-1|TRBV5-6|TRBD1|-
TGTGCCAGCAGCTTTGGACAGGGCGAGTTCAATGAGCAGTTCTTC
CASSFGQGEFNEQFF
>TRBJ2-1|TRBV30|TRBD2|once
TGTGCCTGGGGGAGGGCTAGCGGGAGTACGGATGAGCAGTTCTTC
CAWGRASGSTDEQFF
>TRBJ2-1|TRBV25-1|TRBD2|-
TGTGCCAGCAGTGAATATACGGCGACTAGCGATCACGAGCAGTTCTTC
CASSEYTATSDHEQFF